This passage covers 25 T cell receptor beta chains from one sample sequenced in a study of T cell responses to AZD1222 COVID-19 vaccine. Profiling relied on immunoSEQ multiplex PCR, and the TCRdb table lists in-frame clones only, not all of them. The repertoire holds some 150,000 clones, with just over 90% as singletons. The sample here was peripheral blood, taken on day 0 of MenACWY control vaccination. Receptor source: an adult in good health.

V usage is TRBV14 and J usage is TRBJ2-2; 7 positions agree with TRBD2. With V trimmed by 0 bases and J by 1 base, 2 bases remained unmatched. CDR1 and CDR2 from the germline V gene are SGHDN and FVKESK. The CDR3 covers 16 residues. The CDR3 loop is CASSQDLAGNTGELFF. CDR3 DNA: TGTGCCAGCAGCCAAGATTTAGCGGGGAACACCGGGGAGCTGTTTTTT.

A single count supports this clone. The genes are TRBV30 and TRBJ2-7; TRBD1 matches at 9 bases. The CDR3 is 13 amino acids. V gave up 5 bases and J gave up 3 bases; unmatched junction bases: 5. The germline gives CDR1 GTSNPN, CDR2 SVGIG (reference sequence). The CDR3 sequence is CAWSGTGFYEQYF. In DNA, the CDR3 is TGTGCCTGGTCCGGGACAGGGTTCTACGAGCAGTACTTC.

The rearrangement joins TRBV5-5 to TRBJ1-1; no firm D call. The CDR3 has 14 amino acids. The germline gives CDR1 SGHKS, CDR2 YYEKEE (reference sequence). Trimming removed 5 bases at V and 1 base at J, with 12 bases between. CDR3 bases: TGTGCCAGCAGAAACGGTGTCGGGAACACTGAAGCTTTCTTT. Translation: CASRNGVGNTEAFF.

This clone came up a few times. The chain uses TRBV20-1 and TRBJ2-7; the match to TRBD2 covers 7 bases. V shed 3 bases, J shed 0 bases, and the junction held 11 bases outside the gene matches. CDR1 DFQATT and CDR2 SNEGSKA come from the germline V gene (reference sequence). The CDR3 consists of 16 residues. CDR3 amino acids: CSASHSSGLSSYEQYF. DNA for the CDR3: TGCAGTGCTAGTCACTCTAGCGGCCTGAGCTCCTACGAGCAGTACTTC.

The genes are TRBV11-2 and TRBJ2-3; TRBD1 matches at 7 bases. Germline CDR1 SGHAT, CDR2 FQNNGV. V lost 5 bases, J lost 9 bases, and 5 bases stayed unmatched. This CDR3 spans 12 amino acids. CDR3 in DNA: TGTGCCAGCAGCCTACAGGGGCGCACGCAGTATTTT. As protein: CASSLQGRTQYF.

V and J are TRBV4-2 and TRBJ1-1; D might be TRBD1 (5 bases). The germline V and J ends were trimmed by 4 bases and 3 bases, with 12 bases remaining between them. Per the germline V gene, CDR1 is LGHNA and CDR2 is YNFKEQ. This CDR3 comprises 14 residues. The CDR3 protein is CASSPYGGDTEAFF. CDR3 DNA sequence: TGTGCCAGCAGCCCTTATGGGGGGGACACTGAAGCTTTCTTT.

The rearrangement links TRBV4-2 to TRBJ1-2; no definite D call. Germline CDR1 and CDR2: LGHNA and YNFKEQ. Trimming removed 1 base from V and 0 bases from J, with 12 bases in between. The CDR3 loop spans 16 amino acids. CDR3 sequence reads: CASSQGPGSANYGYTF. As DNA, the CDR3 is TGTGCCAGCAGCCAAGGTCCGGGATCGGCTAACTATGGCTACACCTTC.

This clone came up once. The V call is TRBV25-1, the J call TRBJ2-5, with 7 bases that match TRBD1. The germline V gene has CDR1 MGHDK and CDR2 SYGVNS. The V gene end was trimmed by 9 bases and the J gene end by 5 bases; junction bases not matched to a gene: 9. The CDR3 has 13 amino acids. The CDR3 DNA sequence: TGTGCCAGTGGGGGCAGGGGGTTTGAGACCCAGTACTTC. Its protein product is CASGGRGFETQYF.

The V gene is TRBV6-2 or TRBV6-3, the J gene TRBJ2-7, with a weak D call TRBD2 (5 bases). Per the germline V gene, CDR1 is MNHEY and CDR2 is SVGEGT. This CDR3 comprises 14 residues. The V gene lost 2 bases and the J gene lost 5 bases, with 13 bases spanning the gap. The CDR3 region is CASSYLKGGNEQYF. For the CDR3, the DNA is TGTGCCAGCAGTTACCTCAAAGGAGGCAACGAGCAGTACTTC.

CDR3 coding DNA: TGTGCCAGCAGTGAAGATGCCCAGAGGGACACTGAAGCTTTCTTT. Its translation: CASSEDAQRDTEAFF. The chain joins TRBV6-1 to TRBJ1-1; D remains ambiguous. Germline-derived CDR1 and CDR2 are MNHNS and SASEGT. V was pared by 1 base and J by 3 bases, with 12 bases between. The CDR3 spans 15 residues.

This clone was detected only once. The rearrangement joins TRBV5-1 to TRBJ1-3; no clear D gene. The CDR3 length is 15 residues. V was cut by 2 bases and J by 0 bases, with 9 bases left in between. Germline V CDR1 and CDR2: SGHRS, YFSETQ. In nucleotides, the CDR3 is TGCGCCAGCAGCTTATATCTAGGCTCTGGAAACACCATATATTTT. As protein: CASSLYLGSGNTIYF.

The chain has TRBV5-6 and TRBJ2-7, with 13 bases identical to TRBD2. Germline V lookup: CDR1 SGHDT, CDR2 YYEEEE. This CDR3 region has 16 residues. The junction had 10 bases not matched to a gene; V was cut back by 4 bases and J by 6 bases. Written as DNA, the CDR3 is TGTGCCAGCAGCCCATGGACTAGCGGGAGTCTCGGCGAGCAGTACTTC. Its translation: CASSPWTSGSLGEQYF.

The CDR3 nucleotides read TGCGCCAGCAGCCAACAGGGTTGGACTGAAGCTTTCTTT. It encodes CASSQQGWTEAFF. The chain links TRBV5-1 to TRBJ1-1; D possibly corresponds to TRBD1 (6 bases). Germline V gives CDR1 SGHRS, CDR2 YFSETQ. This CDR3 is 13 amino acids long. V was pared by 4 bases and J by 5 bases, with 12 bases between.

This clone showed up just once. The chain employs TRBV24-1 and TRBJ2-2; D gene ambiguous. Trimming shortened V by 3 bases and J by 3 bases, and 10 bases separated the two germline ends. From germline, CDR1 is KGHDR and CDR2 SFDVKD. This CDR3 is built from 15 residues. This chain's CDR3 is CATSDNLGHTGELFF. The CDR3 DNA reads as TGTGCCACCAGTGATAACCTGGGCCACACCGGGGAGCTGTTTTTT.

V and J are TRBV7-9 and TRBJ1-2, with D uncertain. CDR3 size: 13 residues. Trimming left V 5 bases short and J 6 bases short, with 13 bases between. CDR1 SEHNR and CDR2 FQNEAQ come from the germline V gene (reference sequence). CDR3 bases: TGTGCCAGCAGCCTAGGCGTGTCCGATGGCTACACCTTC. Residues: CASSLGVSDGYTF. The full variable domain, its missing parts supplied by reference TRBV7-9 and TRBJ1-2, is DTGVSQNPRHKITKRGQNVTFRCDPISEHNRLYWYRQTLGQGPEFLTYFQNEAQLEKSRLLSDRFSAERPKGSFSTLEIQRTEQGDSAMYLCASSLGVSDGYTFGSGTRLTVV.

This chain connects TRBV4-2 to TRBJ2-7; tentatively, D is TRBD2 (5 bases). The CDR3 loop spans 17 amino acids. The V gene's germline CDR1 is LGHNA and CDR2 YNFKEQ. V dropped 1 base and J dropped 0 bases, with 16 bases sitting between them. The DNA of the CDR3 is TGTGCCAGCAGCCAAGGGAGGTTGGGATCAAGCTCCTACGAGCAGTACTTC. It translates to CASSQGRLGSSSYEQYF.

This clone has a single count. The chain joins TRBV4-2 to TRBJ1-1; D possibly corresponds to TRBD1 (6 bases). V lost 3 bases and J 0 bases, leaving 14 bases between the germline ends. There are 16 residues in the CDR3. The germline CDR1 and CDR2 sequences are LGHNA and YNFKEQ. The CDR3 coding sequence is TGTGCCAGCAGCCACGACTTTACAGGGTTGAACACTGAAGCTTTCTTT. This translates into CASSHDFTGLNTEAFF.

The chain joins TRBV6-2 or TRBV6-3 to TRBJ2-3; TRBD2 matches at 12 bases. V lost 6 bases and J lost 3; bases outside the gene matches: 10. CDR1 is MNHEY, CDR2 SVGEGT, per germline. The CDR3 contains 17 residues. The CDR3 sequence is CASRPTSGRSGTDTQYF. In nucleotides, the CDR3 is TGTGCCAGCAGGCCTACTAGCGGGAGGAGTGGGACAGATACGCAGTATTTT.

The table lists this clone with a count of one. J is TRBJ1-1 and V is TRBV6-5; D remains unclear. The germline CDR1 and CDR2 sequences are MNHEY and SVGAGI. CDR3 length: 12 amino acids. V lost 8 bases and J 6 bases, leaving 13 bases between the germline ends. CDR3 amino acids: CASGAKSAEAFF. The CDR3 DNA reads TGTGCCAGCGGAGCGAAGAGTGCTGAAGCTTTCTTT.

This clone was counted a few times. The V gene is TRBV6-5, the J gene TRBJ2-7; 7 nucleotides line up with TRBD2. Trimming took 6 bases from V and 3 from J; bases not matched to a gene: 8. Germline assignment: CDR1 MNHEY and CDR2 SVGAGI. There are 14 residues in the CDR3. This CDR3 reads CASRQQTSSYEQYF. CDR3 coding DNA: TGTGCCAGCAGACAACAGACTAGCAGCTACGAGCAGTACTTC.

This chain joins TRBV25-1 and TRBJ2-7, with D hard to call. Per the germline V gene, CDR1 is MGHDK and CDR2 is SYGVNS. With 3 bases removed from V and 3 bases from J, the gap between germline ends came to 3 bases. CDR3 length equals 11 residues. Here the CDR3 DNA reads TGTGCCAGCAGTGATCACTACGAGCAGTACTTC. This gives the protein CASSDHYEQYF.

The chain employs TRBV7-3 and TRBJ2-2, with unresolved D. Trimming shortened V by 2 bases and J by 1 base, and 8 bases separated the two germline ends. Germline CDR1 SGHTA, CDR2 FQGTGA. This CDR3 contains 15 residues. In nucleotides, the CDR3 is TGTGCCAGCAGCTTAGAACGGGTGAACACCGGGGAGCTGTTTTTT. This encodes CASSLERVNTGELFF.

CDR3 protein: CASSGGQGRNEQYF. CDR3 DNA sequence: TGCGCCAGCAGTGGGGGACAGGGAAGGAACGAGCAGTACTTC. The chain recombines TRBV10-1 with TRBJ2-7; 9 bases fit TRBD1. Germline CDR1 reads WNHNN; CDR2 reads SYGVQD (reference sequence). The J segment lost 5 bases and the V segment lost 4 bases, leaving 6 bases of the junction unmatched. The CDR3 runs to 14 residues.

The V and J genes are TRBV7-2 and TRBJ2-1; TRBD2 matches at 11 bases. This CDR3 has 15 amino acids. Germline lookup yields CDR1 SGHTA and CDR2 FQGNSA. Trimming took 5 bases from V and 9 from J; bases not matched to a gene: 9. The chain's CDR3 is CASSAGLAESGEQFF. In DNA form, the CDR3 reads TGTGCCAGCAGCGCGGGACTAGCGGAGTCGGGTGAGCAGTTCTTC.

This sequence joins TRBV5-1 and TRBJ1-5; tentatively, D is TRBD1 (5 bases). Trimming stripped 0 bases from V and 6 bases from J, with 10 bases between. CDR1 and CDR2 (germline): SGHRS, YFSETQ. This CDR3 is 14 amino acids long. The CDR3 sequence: CASSLAGERQPQHF. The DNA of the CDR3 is TGCGCCAGCAGCTTGGCGGGGGAACGTCAGCCCCAGCATTTT.